These 22 T cell receptor beta chains were all obtained from the same sample, sequenced in a study of shared clonotypes between healthy human individuals. The assay was immunoSEQ multiplex PCR, and TCRdb's table has in-frame clones only and misses some. The data contain roughly 2.4 million clones, around 95% of them singletons. The sequenced sample consisted of naive CD4+ T cells sorted from blood. Subset noted: CD45RA+ positively selected. These receptors all stem from a man aged 18 to 30 in good health.

Regarding this clone: The sample holds other DNA sequences that translate to the same CDR3. Here the CDR3 DNA reads TGTGCCAGCAGCTTGACAGTTAACTATGGCTACACCTTC. Amino acids: CASSLTVNYGYTF. The chain has TRBV11-2 and TRBJ1-2; maybe TRBD1 (5 bases). Germline V gene lookup returns CDR1 SGHAT and CDR2 FQNNGV. The length of the CDR3 is 13 residues. V gave up 3 bases and J gave up 1 base, with 6 bases separating them.

The rearrangement joins TRBV5-1 to TRBJ1-6, with a weak D call TRBD1 (6 bases). The CDR3 sequence is 14 residues long. V lost 5 bases, J lost 9 bases, and 15 bases lay in between. Looked up from germline, CDR1 is SGHRS and CDR2 is YFSETQ. The CDR3 nucleotides read TGCGCCAGCAGTAGAGGGGGTGAGGTTTCACCCCTCCACTTT. Protein product: CASSRGGEVSPLHF. Using reference TRBV5-1 and TRBJ1-6 for the parts outside the CDR3, the full variable domain is KAGVTQTPRYLIKTRGQQVTLSCSPISGHRSVSWYQQTPGQGLQFLFEYFSETQRNKGNFPGRFSGRQFSNSRSEMNVSTLELGDSALYLCASSRGGEVSPLHFGNGTRLTVT.

The chain combines TRBV4-1 with TRBJ1-1, with TRBD1 matching 8 bases. This CDR3 region has 17 residues. V lost 3 bases to trimming and J lost 4 bases; unmatched junction nucleotides: 13. Per germline, CDR1 MGHRA and CDR2 YSYEKL. In DNA form, the CDR3 reads TGCGCCAGCAGCCACAGGACCCCCGGACAGGGTCCCACTGAAGCTTTCTTT. It encodes CASSHRTPGQGPTEAFF.

V usage is TRBV10-3 and J usage is TRBJ2-1, with TRBD2 identical over 7 bases. The CDR3 loop spans 14 amino acids. Germline lookup yields CDR1 ENHRY and CDR2 SYGVKD. V gave up 3 bases and J gave up 7 bases; unmatched junction bases: 6. This CDR3 is CAISDGGRGNEQFF. DNA of the CDR3: TGTGCCATCAGTGACGGCGGGAGAGGAAATGAGCAGTTCTTC.

A note on this clone: The sample contains more than one DNA sequence encoding this CDR3. V usage is TRBV4-3 and J usage is TRBJ2-2; perhaps TRBD2 as D (5 bases). V gave up 0 bases and J gave up 0 bases, with 8 bases separating them. The CDR3 runs 16 residues. Per the germline V gene, CDR1 is LGHNA and CDR2 is YSLEER. The CDR3 sequence is CASSQESGANTGELFF. CDR3 nucleotides: TGCGCCAGCAGCCAAGAGAGCGGAGCGAACACCGGGGAGCTGTTTTTT.

This chain links TRBV4-1 with TRBJ2-5, with D hard to call. The germline V gene encodes CDR1 MGHRA and CDR2 YSYEKL. V was shortened by 0 bases and J by 2 bases, with 7 bases between the two germline ends. CDR3 length: 14 residues. Here the CDR3 DNA reads TGCGCCAGCAGCCAAGACCCTATTCAAGAGACCCAGTACTTC. Encoded protein: CASSQDPIQETQYF.

As regards this clone: Different DNA sequences within this sample yield the same CDR3. The rearrangement links TRBV11-2 to TRBJ1-1, with D hard to call. Germline assignment: CDR1 SGHAT and CDR2 FQNNGV. This CDR3 is 12 amino acids long. The V end was cut by 3 bases, the J end by 3 bases, with 5 bases between. The CDR3 DNA follows: TGTGCCAGCAGCTTTCGGGACACTGAAGCTTTCTTT. Translated, it gives CASSFRDTEAFF. The full variable domain, completed using reference TRBV11-2 and TRBJ1-1, is EAGVAQSPRYKIIEKRQSVAFWCNPISGHATLYWYQQILGQGPKLLIQFQNNGVVDDSQLPKDRFSAERLKGVDSTLKIQPAKLEDSAVYLCASSFRDTEAFFGQGTRLTVV.

V and J are TRBV7-2 and TRBJ2-3; TRBD2 matches at 12 bases. The V gene end was trimmed by 6 bases and the J gene end by 0 bases; junction bases not matched to a gene: 10. The CDR3 is 18 residues long. The germline gives CDR1 SGHTA, CDR2 FQGNSA. The CDR3 loop is CASSFSTSGGSSTDTQYF. The CDR3 nucleotides are TGTGCCAGCAGTTTTTCGACTAGCGGGGGTTCTAGCACAGATACGCAGTATTTT.

The rearrangement joins TRBV19 to TRBJ1-1; possibly TRBD1 for D (5 bases). Per the germline V gene, CDR1 is LNHDA and CDR2 is SQIVND (reference sequence). The V end lost 5 bases, the J end lost 6 bases, and 13 bases lay between the germline ends. The CDR3 consists of 13 residues. The CDR3 DNA reads TGTGCCAGTAGTCCGGGACCGGCCTCTGAAGCTTTCTTT. Its translation is CASSPGPASEAFF. The entire variable domain, with the rest obtained from reference TRBV19 and TRBJ1-1, is as follows: DGGITQSPKYLFRKEGQNVTLSCEQNLNHDAMYWYRQDPGQGLRLIYYSQIVNDFQKGDIAEGYSVSREKKESFPLTVTSAQKNPTAFYLCASSPGPASEAFFGQGTRLTVV.

This chain connects TRBV28 to TRBJ1-5; 7 bases agree with TRBD1. CDR1 is MDHEN and CDR2 is SYDVKM in the germline V gene. This CDR3 has 15 amino acids. V was clipped by 6 bases and J by 0 bases; unmatched bases: 5. The CDR3 sequence: CASSTYRGSNQPQHF. In DNA form, the CDR3 reads TGTGCCAGCAGCACCTACAGGGGTAGCAATCAGCCCCAGCATTTT.

For the CDR3, the DNA is TGTGCCAGCAGTGAAACAGTTAGGGAGCAGTACTTC. Amino acid sequence: CASSETVREQYF. This chain joins TRBV2 and TRBJ2-7; D is ambiguous. Germline CDR1 SNHLY, CDR2 FYNNEI. There are 12 residues in the CDR3. With 2 bases removed from V and 7 bases from J, the gap between germline ends came to 9 bases.

The V call is TRBV7-9, the J call TRBJ2-7, with D perhaps being TRBD1 or TRBD2 (6 bases each). This CDR3 is 16 amino acids long. The V gene's germline CDR1 is SEHNR and CDR2 FQNEAQ (reference sequence). Trimming pared 5 bases from V and 5 bases from J, leaving 22 bases between. CDR3 DNA: TGTGCCAGCAGCCTCGGCGTGGGGGGCTTGGGAGACGAGCAGTACTTC. It translates to CASSLGVGGLGDEQYF.

V gene TRBV2 combines with J gene TRBJ2-3; 8 bases map to TRBD2. The J segment lost 3 bases and the V segment lost 4 bases, leaving 9 bases of the junction unmatched. Germline CDR1 is SNHLY and CDR2 is FYNNEI. The CDR3 length is 16 residues. The CDR3 DNA is TGTGCCAGCAGTGGGAGTAGCGGGATGGTTACAGATACGCAGTATTTT. Translating it yields CASSGSSGMVTDTQYF.

The rearrangement joins TRBV6-5 to TRBJ2-7, with 8 bases lining up with TRBD1. The CDR3 is 15 amino acids. Germline CDR1 reads MNHEY; CDR2 reads SVGAGI. V was pared by 2 bases and J by 3 bases, with 6 bases of the junction left unmatched. The CDR3 is CASSYTRQGNYEQYF. The CDR3 DNA reads TGTGCCAGCAGTTACACACGACAGGGGAACTACGAGCAGTACTTC.

The chain carries TRBV28 and TRBJ1-1; 9 bases line up with TRBD1. This CDR3 spans 13 amino acids. Germline V CDR1 and CDR2: MDHEN, SYDVKM. Trimming removed 8 bases from V and 7 bases from J; junction bases left unmatched: 8. This chain's CDR3 is CASSRQGVSEAFF. The CDR3 DNA sequence: TGTGCCAGCTCCAGACAGGGGGTCAGTGAAGCTTTCTTT.

The gene calls are TRBV6-6 and TRBJ2-3, with D perhaps matching TRBD1 or TRBD2 (5 bases each). Per the germline V gene, CDR1 is MNHNY and CDR2 is SVGAGI (reference sequence). There are 15 residues in the CDR3. V lost 6 bases and J lost 0, with 13 bases in between. CDR3 DNA sequence: TGTGCCAGCAGCCGGGACGGCGCTAGCACAGATACGCAGTATTTT. Translation gives CASSRDGASTDTQYF.

V is TRBV25-1 and J is TRBJ1-3; 9 bases agree with TRBD1. The V and J ends lost 5 bases and 1 base, in that order; junction bases with no gene match: 9. In germline, CDR1 is MGHDK, CDR2 SYGVNS. The CDR3 extends over 17 amino acids. CDR3 amino acids: CASSPPTGQGSGNTIYF. Written as DNA, the CDR3 is TGTGCCAGCAGTCCTCCCACAGGACAGGGGTCTGGAAACACCATATATTTT.

About this clone: Distinct nucleotide sequences in the sample also encode this CDR3. The V call is TRBV5-1, the J call TRBJ2-5; unclear D gene. The ends were cut back, 1 base at V and 5 bases at J, with 9 bases in the middle. Per the germline V gene, CDR1 is SGHRS and CDR2 is YFSETQ. CDR3 length: 13 residues. CDR3 region: CASSLILGETQYF. The CDR3 coding sequence is TGCGCCAGCAGCTTGATATTAGGGGAGACCCAGTACTTC.

The rearrangement joins TRBV7-9 to TRBJ2-1; 15 nucleotides align to TRBD2. V lost 3 bases and J lost 7; bases outside the gene matches: 4. CDR1 and CDR2 (germline): SEHNR, FQNEAQ (reference sequence). This CDR3 region has 16 residues. The CDR3, as DNA: TGTGCCAGCAGCTTCCAGGGGACTAGCGGGAGGAATGAGCAGTTCTTC. Residues: CASSFQGTSGRNEQFF. Full variable domain (missing parts from reference TRBV7-9 and TRBJ2-1): DTGVSQNPRHKITKRGQNVTFRCDPISEHNRLYWYRQTLGQGPEFLTYFQNEAQLEKSRLLSDRFSAERPKGSFSTLEIQRTEQGDSAMYLCASSFQGTSGRNEQFFGPGTRLTVL.

Note on this clone: Other DNA variants within this sample encode the same CDR3. The J gene is TRBJ1-4, the V gene TRBV7-9; the D is unclear. This CDR3 spans 14 amino acids. V was cut by 3 bases and J by 5 bases, with 10 bases left in between. Germline CDR1 reads SEHNR; CDR2 reads FQNEAQ (reference sequence). In DNA form, the CDR3 reads TGTGCCAGCAGCTTGTCAGAGGTGAATGAAAAACTGTTTTTT. Translation: CASSLSEVNEKLFF. Full variable domain (remainder filled in from reference TRBV7-9 and TRBJ1-4): DTGVSQNPRHKITKRGQNVTFRCDPISEHNRLYWYRQTLGQGPEFLTYFQNEAQLEKSRLLSDRFSAERPKGSFSTLEIQRTEQGDSAMYLCASSLSEVNEKLFFGSGTQLSVL.

The chain links TRBV30 to TRBJ1-5; D not certain. The V end lost 3 bases, the J end lost 4 bases, and 13 bases lay between the germline ends. This CDR3 comprises 14 residues. Germline V gene data show CDR1 as GTSNPN and CDR2 as SVGIG (reference sequence). The CDR3 DNA reads TGTGCCTGGAGGGAGGGCTCGGGGAATCAGCCCCAGCATTTT. Translated: CAWREGSGNQPQHF. Combining the CDR3 with reference TRBV30 and TRBJ1-5 gives the whole variable domain SQTIHQWPATLVQPVGSPLSLECTVEGTSNPNLYWYRQAAGRGLQLLFYSVGIGQISSEVPQNLSASRPQDRQFILSSKKLLLSDSGFYLCAWREGSGNQPQHFGDGTRLSIL.

In the case of this clone: The same CDR3 can be traced to other DNA sequences in this sample. The chain combines TRBV5-1 with TRBJ2-5, with D hard to call. From germline, CDR1 is SGHRS and CDR2 YFSETQ. The CDR3 covers 14 residues. Trimming left V 0 bases short and J 2 bases short, with 8 bases between. The CDR3 reads CASSLGLTQETQYF. DNA for the CDR3: TGCGCCAGCAGCTTGGGGCTTACTCAAGAGACCCAGTACTTC.